This T cell receptor beta chain was profiled in a study of blood T cell repertoires in COVID-19 (dated by TCRdb to about 2020). Describing the broader study: Samples from collaborators originated in the United States, Italy and Spain and spanned both the acute and convalescent phases of COVID-19. Deeply sampled blood TCRbeta repertoires from subjects exposed to, actively infected with, or recovered from COVID-19 were included in the dataset. Samples came from the ongoing ImmuneRACE study (first 160 participants) plus 1,254 subjects from 6 global collaborators. The repertoires were made available in a free public database intended to serve as a resource for research on the immune response to SARS-CoV-2. Where available, HLA class I and class II types were taken from metadata supplied by the sample provider and were not determined by assay-based typing. The material from the prospective study consisted of cDNA or gDNA derived from T cells, B-cell-depleted T cells, or PBMCs. Nearly every sample came with metadata listing a de-identified subject ID, COVID-19 status, age in years and sex. General conclusions and limits of the study: Clinical and demographic metadata were provided uncurated, with the amount varying by source and participant.

In the prospective study, participants were roughly 18 to 89 years old, resided in around 25 geographic areas of the United States, and were enrolled through a virtual design. In the prospective study, participants were assigned to cohorts based on the clinical history participants reported in a screening survey and a study questionnaire. Exposed participants had been in contact, within 2 weeks of entering the study, with a person who had a PCR-confirmed or clinician-diagnosed case of COVID-19. Each participant in the prospective study had whole blood, serum and a nasopharyngeal or oropharyngeal swab collected by mobile phlebotomists. Additional blood draws and questionnaires over an approximately 2-month period could optionally be provided by prospective study participants. Prospective study blood samples were shipped either frozen or at room temperature before DNA extraction. In the case of this clone: What antigen it recognizes has not been identified. No quality values exist for individual bases; no much larger clone is one base distant.

TCRbeta CDR3 regions were amplified from genomic DNA by means of the immunoSEQ Assay, a bias-controlled multiplex PCR. Processing in the source paper ran as follows. The number of nucleated cells in each sample was estimated from the amplification of reference gene primers within the assay. Sequence reads were collapsed and filtered to measure the absolute abundance of every unique TCRbeta CDR3 rearrangement. For each sample, productive Simpson clonality was calculated by taking the square root of Simpson's diversity index across productive rearrangements. The source is immuneACCESS, and TCRdb retained only in-frame sequences with V and J called. Part of the clones is not carried over; for the studies checked, unresolved V genes explain less than half of this, and the remainder is unexplained. V and J calls and clone size follow that table, whereas D and trimming were derived from the DNA. In this sample the table shows about 250,000 clones, approximately 81% of which occur a single time. 5% to 7.5% of the sample lies in the top ten.

A distance of 14 bases separates the germline ends of V and J, which lose 1 base and 4 bases respectively. From its cysteine to its phenylalanine, the CDR3 spans 15 amino acids. CDR3 DNA only is kept here, 45 bases in frame from base 1. For CDR1 and CDR2, the germline V gene lists SGHRS and YFSETQ. Sequenced material: PBMCs or T cells enriched from blood (not recorded which). This clonotype was obtained from a woman aged 45-59 years who had been exposed to COVID-19. The chain joins TRBV5-1 to TRBJ1-1; the D gene is possibly TRBD1, with 5 bases matching. The bases are TGCGCCAGCAGCTTGTCGCAGGGCCCAGCCACTGAAGCTTTCTTT. Its amino acids are CASSLSQGPATEAFF.